Each of the 30 T cell receptor beta chains below was sequenced from the same sample in a study of blood T cells in healthy people across ages. Through a sample-barcoded 5' primer and a J-beta primer mix, a second PCR was run for roughly 7 to 11 cycles. TCRdb reprocessed the 5' RACE reads with MiXCR, giving one entry per CDR3 protein. The repertoire holds about 1.4 million distinct CDR3 sequences, with almost 60% as singletons. Specimen: blood. The receptor source for this set is a man aged 18 to 30 in good health.

This clonotype showed up just a few times. CDR3 in DNA: TGTGCCAGCAGCCCCACAGGACGTGATTACTACGAGCAGTACTTC. This gives the protein CASSPTGRDYYEQYF. The gene calls are TRBV12-3 or TRBV12-4 and TRBJ2-7, with D possibly being TRBD1 (5 bases). The CDR3 contains 15 residues. V was shortened by 6 bases and J by 3 bases, with 18 bases between the two germline ends.

The CDR3, as DNA: TGTGCCAGCAGCCAAGATGGAGACAGGGGGATCACAGATACGCAGTATTTT. It translates to CASSQDGDRGITDTQYF. The chain joins TRBV4-2 to TRBJ2-3; TRBD1 matches 9 bases. Looked up from germline, CDR1 is LGHNA and CDR2 is YNFKEQ. The CDR3 totals 17 residues. V gave up 0 bases and J gave up 2 bases; unmatched junction bases: 6.

V and J are TRBV28 and TRBJ2-6; the D is unclear. Trimming shortened V by 4 bases and J by 1 base, and 8 bases separated the two germline ends. CDR3 size: 15 residues. Germline loops: CDR1 MDHEN, CDR2 SYDVKM. CDR3: CASSSFLSGANVLTF. The CDR3 DNA is TGTGCCAGCAGTTCTTTTTTGTCTGGGGCCAACGTCCTGACTTTC.

The rearrangement uses TRBV15 and TRBJ1-1; no clear D gene. Trimming removed 0 bases from V and 5 bases from J, with 10 bases in between. The germline V gene has CDR1 LNHNV and CDR2 YYDKDF (reference sequence). The CDR3 consists of 14 residues. This CDR3 reads CATSRDRRKTEAFF. As DNA, the CDR3 is TGTGCCACCAGCAGAGACAGGAGAAAGACTGAAGCTTTCTTT.

This sequence joins TRBV6-5 and TRBJ1-2, with D unresolved. Trimming took 0 bases from V and 6 from J, leaving 8 bases between them. CDR3 length: 13 amino acids. Germline assignment: CDR1 MNHEY and CDR2 SVGAGI. The CDR3 bases are TGTGCCAGCAGTTACTCCAAGGGAGATGGCTACACCTTC. Residues: CASSYSKGDGYTF.

Details on this clonotype: At one boundary the junction diverges from the germline segment, which might be a read error. This chain uses TRBV29-1 with TRBJ1-5; 7 nucleotides align to TRBD1. This CDR3 is built from 16 residues. Germline values: CDR1 SQVTM, CDR2 ANQGSEA. The CDR3 here is CSVRGGQADSNRPQHF. CDR3 DNA: TGCAGCGTGAGGGGTGGACAGGCTGATAGCAATCGGCCCCAGCATTTT.

This clonotype was found a few times. The J gene is TRBJ2-7, the V gene TRBV7-2; the D is unclear. This CDR3 has 15 residues. In germline, CDR1 is SGHTA, CDR2 FQGNSA. Trimming took off 8 bases at V and 0 bases at J, with 17 bases between the two ends. The CDR3 nucleotides are TGTGCCAGCGGGATGCTGGGCGGCAGCTCCTACGAGCAGTACTTC. Translating gives CASGMLGGSSYEQYF.

The chain combines TRBV28 with TRBJ1-6; D unresolved. The CDR3 has 18 amino acids. V lost 4 bases, J lost 5 bases, and 21 bases lay in between. Looked up from germline, CDR1 is MDHEN and CDR2 is SYDVKM. The CDR3 region has the DNA TGTGCCAGCAGTTCGGTTGTCCAAACCGGGCCTCATAATTCACCCCTCCACTTT. It is translated as CASSSVVQTGPHNSPLHF.

The chain couples TRBV7-2 to TRBJ2-7; D remains ambiguous. The CDR3 is made up of 15 amino acids. The V and J ends lost 2 bases and 1 base respectively, with 12 bases between them. Germline V gene lookup returns CDR1 SGHTA and CDR2 FQGNSA. In nucleotides, the CDR3 is TGTGCCAGCAGCTTAAGGGTGGCGGAGTCCTACGAGCAGTACTTC. It yields the protein CASSLRVAESYEQYF.

This clonotype was observed a few times. V and J are TRBV12-3 or TRBV12-4 and TRBJ2-1, with 11 bases that match TRBD1. V gave up 6 bases and J gave up 6 bases; unmatched junction bases: 7. The CDR3 has 15 amino acids. The CDR3 coding sequence is TGTGCCAGCAGCCCGGGACAGGGGGGGAGCAATGAGCAGTTCTTC. Residues: CASSPGQGGSNEQFF.

In its sample, this clonotype was seen a few times. This chain connects TRBV12-3 or TRBV12-4 to TRBJ2-5, with D perhaps assigned TRBD1 or TRBD2 (5 bases each). Trimming pared 5 bases from V and 0 bases from J, leaving 10 bases between. The CDR3 runs to 14 residues. The CDR3 bases are TGTGCCAGCAGTGCCGGGACCTACCAAGAGACCCAGTACTTC. Protein: CASSAGTYQETQYF.

This clonotype was detected only once. V usage is TRBV27 and J usage is TRBJ2-2, with 14 bases lining up with TRBD2. Germline CDR1 and CDR2: MNHEY and SMNVEV (reference sequence). This CDR3 comprises 18 residues. V dropped 5 bases and J dropped 4; count of bases not matched to a gene: 9. DNA of the CDR3: TGTGCCAGCAGTCCCCTGACTAGCGGGGGGGCAGGCACCGGGGAGCTGTTTTTT. This encodes CASSPLTSGGAGTGELFF.

V is TRBV3-1 and J is TRBJ1-2; D gene unclear. From germline, CDR1 is LGHDT and CDR2 YNNKEL (reference sequence). V shed 3 bases and J shed 2 bases, with 10 bases lying between them. This CDR3 is 14 amino acids long. CDR3 nucleotides: TGTGCCAGCAGCCAGGCAGCACAGAACTATGGCTACACCTTC. Amino acid sequence: CASSQAAQNYGYTF.

The V call is TRBV7-9, the J call TRBJ1-6; no firm D call. Germline CDR1 and CDR2: SEHNR and FQNEAQ (reference sequence). Deletions cut 2 bases from V and 7 bases from J, with 12 bases between. The CDR3 length is 15 residues. CDR3 protein: CASSLQTSVNSPLHF. The DNA for the CDR3 is TGTGCCAGCAGCTTACAGACTTCGGTGAATTCACCCCTCCACTTT.

The chain links TRBV12-3 or TRBV12-4 to TRBJ1-2; 8 bases line up with TRBD1. CDR3 length equals 14 residues. The J segment lost 4 bases and the V segment lost 3 bases, leaving 4 bases of the junction unmatched. The CDR3 loop reads CASSFGQGVYGYTF. Here the CDR3 DNA reads TGTGCCAGCAGTTTTGGACAGGGAGTCTATGGCTACACCTTC.

CDR3 region: CSARQVYNSPLHF. The DNA for the CDR3 is TGCAGTGCAAGACAGGTCTATAATTCACCCCTCCACTTT. The chain links TRBV20-1 to TRBJ1-6, with D tentatively TRBD1 (6 bases). This CDR3 is built from 13 residues. The germline V and J ends were trimmed by 6 bases and 3 bases, with 9 bases remaining between them. The germline gives CDR1 DFQATT, CDR2 SNEGSKA (reference sequence).

The chain joins TRBV25-1 to TRBJ2-4; 7 nucleotides line up with TRBD1. CDR1 is MGHDK, CDR2 SYGVNS, per germline. The CDR3 covers 14 residues. Trimming took 4 bases from V and 4 from J; bases not matched to a gene: 4. Written as DNA, the CDR3 is TGTGCCAGCAGTGGAAGGGGGCGTAAAAACATTCAGTACTTC. Amino acid sequence: CASSGRGRKNIQYF.

The CDR3 DNA reads as TGTGCCAGCAGTCCGGACGGCACCGGGGAGCTGTTTTTT. Translated: CASSPDGTGELFF. J is TRBJ2-2 and V is TRBV6-2 or TRBV6-3; D gene unclear. Germline CDR1 MNHEY, CDR2 SVGEGT. The V and J ends lost 5 bases and 4 bases respectively, with 8 bases between them. This CDR3 comprises 13 residues.

A few counts support this clonotype. This chain uses TRBV20-1 with TRBJ2-5; D perhaps matches TRBD1 (6 bases). Germline V gives CDR1 DFQATT, CDR2 SNEGSKA (reference sequence). The CDR3 length is 13 residues. Deletions cut 5 bases from V and 3 bases from J, with 13 bases between. In nucleotides, the CDR3 is TGCAGTGCTGGGACCGGGACAAAAGAGACCCAGTACTTC. It is translated as CSAGTGTKETQYF.

The chain has TRBV12-3 or TRBV12-4 and TRBJ1-5; D not resolved. This CDR3 spans 14 amino acids. The V gene lost 4 bases and the J gene lost 0 bases, with 7 bases spanning the gap. The CDR3 here is CASSWSDSNQPQHF. The CDR3 DNA is TGTGCCAGCAGTTGGTCAGATAGCAATCAGCCCCAGCATTTT.

This clonotype has just a few counts. This sequence joins TRBV4-1 and TRBJ2-7, with a possible D match to TRBD1 (7 bases). Germline V gene lookup returns CDR1 MGHRA and CDR2 YSYEKL. Trimming left V 8 bases short and J 0 bases short, with 14 bases between. There are 14 residues in the CDR3. The CDR3 here is CASGGTDLSYEQYF. CDR3 sequence (DNA): TGCGCCAGCGGGGGGACAGACCTCTCCTACGAGCAGTACTTC.

The rearrangement uses TRBV6-1 and TRBJ1-2; D is perhaps TRBD1 (6 bases). CDR3 size: 14 residues. The ends were cut back, 3 bases at V and 2 bases at J, with 10 bases in the middle. Germline CDR1 MNHNS, CDR2 SASEGT. The CDR3 region is CASSDWTANYGYTF. The DNA of the CDR3 is TGTGCCAGCAGTGACTGGACAGCGAACTATGGCTACACCTTC.

This clonotype was detected only a few times. The chain uses TRBV7-2 and TRBJ2-3; TRBD1 is a possible D gene (7 bases). This CDR3 spans 16 amino acids. Trimming removed 1 base from V and 3 bases from J, with 14 bases in between. Germline CDR1 and CDR2: SGHTA and FQGNSA. The CDR3 region is CASSLGTSRGTDTQYF. In DNA form, the CDR3 reads TGTGCCAGCAGCTTAGGCACTAGCAGGGGGACAGATACGCAGTATTTT.

This clonotype was recorded a few times. The rearrangement joins TRBV27 to TRBJ2-7, with TRBD2 as a possible D gene (5 bases). This CDR3 contains 16 residues. The germline V gene has CDR1 MNHEY and CDR2 SMNVEV (reference sequence). V was clipped by 5 bases and J by 3 bases, with 20 bases between them. CDR3 residues: CASSTYGGADHYEQYF. The CDR3 DNA is TGTGCCAGCAGTACGTACGGCGGAGCGGACCACTACGAGCAGTACTTC.

This clonotype was picked up a small number of times. At one end the junction does not follow the germline gene, possibly because of a read error. The chain is built from TRBV5-1 and TRBJ2-7, with D hard to call. Germline V lookup: CDR1 SGHRS, CDR2 YFSETQ. This CDR3 is 15 amino acids long. CDR3 protein: CASSLSPGGSYEQYF. As DNA, the CDR3 is TGTGCCAGCAGTTTATCGCCAGGTGGTTCCTACGAGCAGTACTTC.

The V gene is TRBV7-2, the J gene TRBJ1-1; no clear D. CDR1 is SGHTA, CDR2 FQGNSA, per germline. The V end lost 5 bases, the J end lost 4 bases, and 11 bases lay between the germline ends. This CDR3 region has 13 residues. The DNA for the CDR3 is TGTGCCAGCAGCGTAAGGCGGGCCACTGAAGCTTTCTTT. Translating it yields CASSVRRATEAFF.

V and J are TRBV10-1 and TRBJ2-5; no firm D call. The CDR3 runs to 14 residues. Germline V gene sequence: CDR1 WNHNN, CDR2 SYGVQD (reference sequence). V was shortened by 4 bases and J by 4 bases, with 13 bases between the two germline ends. Here the CDR3 reads CASSGRTLGETQYF. The CDR3 DNA follows: TGCGCCAGCAGTGGAAGGACCCTGGGAGAGACCCAGTACTTC.

In its sample, this clonotype was seen a few times. CDR3 loop: CASSESYYGYTF. The CDR3 DNA reads as TGTGCCAGCAGTGAAAGCTACTATGGCTACACCTTC. The genes are TRBV6-1 and TRBJ1-2; unclear D gene. In germline, CDR1 is MNHNS, CDR2 SASEGT. V shed 2 bases and J shed 3 bases, with 4 bases lying between them. The CDR3 length is 12 residues.

The chain carries TRBV12-3 or TRBV12-4 and TRBJ1-2; D is undetermined. The CDR3 covers 16 residues. Trimming took 6 bases from V and 4 from J, leaving 21 bases between them. DNA for the CDR3: TGTGCCAGCAGCCTACGTAGACATTCCCTCCTCTATGGCTACACCTTC. As protein: CASSLRRHSLLYGYTF.

This clonotype was recorded a few times. The chain combines TRBV6-2 or TRBV6-3 with TRBJ2-1; D is uncertain. This CDR3 is built from 15 residues. CDR1 and CDR2 from the germline V gene are MNHEY and SVGEGT. V lost 0 bases, J lost 2 bases, and 8 bases lay in between. The CDR3 DNA is TGTGCCAGCAGTTACTCTGGGCACCCCTACAATGAGCAGTTCTTC. The encoded protein is CASSYSGHPYNEQFF.